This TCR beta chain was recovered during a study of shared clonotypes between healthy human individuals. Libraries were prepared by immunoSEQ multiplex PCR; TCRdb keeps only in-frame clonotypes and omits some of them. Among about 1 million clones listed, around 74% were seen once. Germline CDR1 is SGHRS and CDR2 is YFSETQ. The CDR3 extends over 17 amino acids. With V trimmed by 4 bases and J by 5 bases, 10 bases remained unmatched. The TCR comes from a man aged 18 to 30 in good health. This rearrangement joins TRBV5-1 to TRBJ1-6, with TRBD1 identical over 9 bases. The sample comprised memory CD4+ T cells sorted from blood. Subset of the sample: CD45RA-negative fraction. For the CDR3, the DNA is TGCGCCAGCAGCATTGGAACAGGGGGCAGGGATAATTCACCCCTCCACTTT. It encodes CASSIGTGGRDNSPLHF.